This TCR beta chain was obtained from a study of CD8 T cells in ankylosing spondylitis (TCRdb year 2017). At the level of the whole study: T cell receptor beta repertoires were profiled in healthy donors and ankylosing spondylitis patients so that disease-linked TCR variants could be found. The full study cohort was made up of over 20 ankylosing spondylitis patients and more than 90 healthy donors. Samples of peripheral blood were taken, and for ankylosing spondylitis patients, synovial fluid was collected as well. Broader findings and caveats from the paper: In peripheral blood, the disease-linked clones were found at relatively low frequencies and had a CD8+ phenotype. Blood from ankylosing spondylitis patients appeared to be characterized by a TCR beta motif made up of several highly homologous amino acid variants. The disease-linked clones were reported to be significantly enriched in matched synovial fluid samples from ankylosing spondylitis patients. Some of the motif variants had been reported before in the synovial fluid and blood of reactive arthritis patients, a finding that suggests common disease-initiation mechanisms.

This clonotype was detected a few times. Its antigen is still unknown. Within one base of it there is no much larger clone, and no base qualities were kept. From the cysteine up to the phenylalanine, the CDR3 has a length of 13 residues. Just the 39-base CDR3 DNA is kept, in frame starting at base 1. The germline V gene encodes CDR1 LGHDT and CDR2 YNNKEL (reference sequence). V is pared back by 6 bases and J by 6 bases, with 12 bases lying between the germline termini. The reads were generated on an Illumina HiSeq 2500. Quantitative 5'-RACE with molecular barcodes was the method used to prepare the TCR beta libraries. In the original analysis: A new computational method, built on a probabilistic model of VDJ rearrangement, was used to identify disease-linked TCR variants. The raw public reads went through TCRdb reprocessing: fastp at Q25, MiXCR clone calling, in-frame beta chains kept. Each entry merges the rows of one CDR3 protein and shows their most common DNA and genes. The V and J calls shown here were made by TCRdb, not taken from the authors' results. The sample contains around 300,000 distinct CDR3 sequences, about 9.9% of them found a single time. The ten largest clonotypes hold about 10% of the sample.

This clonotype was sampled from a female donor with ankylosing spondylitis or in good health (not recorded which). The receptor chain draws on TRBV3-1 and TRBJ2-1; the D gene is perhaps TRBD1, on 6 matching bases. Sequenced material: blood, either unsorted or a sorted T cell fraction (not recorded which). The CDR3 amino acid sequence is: CASREHRVNEQFF. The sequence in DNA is TGTGCCAGCAGGGAACACAGGGTCAATGAGCAGTTCTTC.